Below, 32 T cell receptor beta chains from the same sample are listed, as sequenced in a study of T cells in Graves' hyperthyroidism and ophthalmopathy (dated by TCRdb to the late 2010s). Libraries were prepared through multiplex PCR. The sequencer was an Illumina HiSeq 2000. Amplification of TCR beta CDR3 regions was carried out from RNA transcripts. A first-round RT-PCR of the TCR CDR3 used the HTBI primer set with the Qiagen OneStep RT-PCR kit. TCRdb itself trimmed the public reads at Q25 with fastp, ran MiXCR and retained productive beta chains. A single entry per CDR3 protein holds the most common genes and DNA from its merged rows. The sample includes 550,000 to 650,000 distinct CDR3 sequences, with 12% to 15% observed a single time. The biggest ten clones account for approximately 13% of the sample. The material sequenced was blood. The receptors here all came from a woman in her forties with Graves' hyperthyroidism.

This clonotype was seen many times. This chain links TRBV15 with TRBJ1-1; D not certain. The length of the CDR3 is 15 residues. V was cut by 0 bases and J by 2 bases, with 10 bases left in between. The germline V gene has CDR1 LNHNV and CDR2 YYDKDF (reference sequence). CDR3 coding DNA: TGTGCCACCAGCAGAGATTTGGGCAGTAACACTGAAGCTTTCTTT. It encodes CATSRDLGSNTEAFF.

In its sample, this clonotype was seen many times. V gene TRBV24-1 combines with J gene TRBJ2-1; D unclear. V dropped 9 bases and J dropped 0 bases, with 8 bases sitting between them. The germline gives CDR1 KGHDR, CDR2 SFDVKD. The CDR3 length is 13 residues. The CDR3 region is CATRKSSYNEQFF. DNA of the CDR3: TGTGCCACCCGGAAGAGCTCCTACAATGAGCAGTTCTTC.

The chain uses TRBV20-1 and TRBJ2-7, with 8 bases lining up with TRBD2. Trimming removed 0 bases from V and 0 bases from J; junction bases left unmatched: 4. This CDR3 region has 15 residues. CDR1 and CDR2 (germline): DFQATT, SNEGSKA (reference sequence). The CDR3 loop is CSARDGGRLSYEQYF. CDR3 bases: TGCAGTGCTAGAGACGGCGGGAGGCTCTCCTACGAGCAGTACTTC.

This clonotype was observed a handful of times. The V call is TRBV6-5, the J call TRBJ2-2; the D call may be TRBD1 or TRBD2 (5 bases each). The CDR3 runs to 18 residues. The V gene lost 4 bases and the J gene lost 5 bases, with 23 bases spanning the gap. The germline V gene has CDR1 MNHEY and CDR2 SVGAGI. For the CDR3, the DNA is TGTGCCAGCAGTTCCTTTATCGCTAGGGGAGTGTGGACCGGGGAGCTGTTTTTT. As protein: CASSSFIARGVWTGELFF.

V gene TRBV10-3 combines with J gene TRBJ1-6; D not resolved. The V and J ends lost 4 bases and 10 bases respectively, with 14 bases between them. CDR1 is ENHRY and CDR2 is SYGVKD in the germline V gene. The CDR3 is 14 residues long. The CDR3 region has the DNA TGTGCCATCAGTGGCGTTTCTTCGGGCTCACCCCTCCACTTT. Translated, it gives CAISGVSSGSPLHF.

The table lists this clonotype with a few counts. The V call is TRBV30, the J call TRBJ2-5; 9 bases map to TRBD2. After removal of 5 bases from V and 2 bases from J, the junction contained 6 bases not matched to a gene. Germline CDR1 and CDR2: GTSNPN and SVGIG (reference sequence). There are 14 residues in the CDR3. CDR3 coding DNA: TGTGCCTGGCATTCTAGCGGGACTCAAGAGACCCAGTACTTC. Encoded protein: CAWHSSGTQETQYF.

This clonotype occurred many times. This chain joins TRBV20-1 and TRBJ2-3, with a weak D call TRBD2 (5 bases). CDR1 DFQATT and CDR2 SNEGSKA come from the germline V gene (reference sequence). CDR3 length: 12 amino acids. Trimming took 8 bases from V and 3 from J, leaving 12 bases between them. The CDR3 here is CSIRPGTDTQYF. The CDR3 DNA sequence: TGCAGTATTCGCCCGGGAACAGATACGCAGTATTTT.

V is TRBV20-1 and J is TRBJ2-3, with 9 bases lining up with TRBD2. Germline CDR1 and CDR2: DFQATT and SNEGSKA (reference sequence). The V gene end was trimmed by 4 bases and the J gene end by 2 bases; junction bases not matched to a gene: 7. This CDR3 is 15 amino acids long. The CDR3 bases are TGCAGTGCTAATGGGCTAGCGGGGACCACAGATACGCAGTATTTT. It yields the protein CSANGLAGTTDTQYF.

This clonotype was observed at least ten times. The chain has TRBV20-1 and TRBJ2-1; 9 bases fit TRBD2. V was pared by 3 bases and J by 0 bases, with 3 bases of the junction left unmatched. Germline V gives CDR1 DFQATT, CDR2 SNEGSKA (reference sequence). The CDR3 consists of 15 residues. Here the CDR3 reads CSARRLAVSYNEQFF. CDR3 nucleotides: TGCAGTGCTAGGCGACTAGCGGTCTCCTACAATGAGCAGTTCTTC.

This clonotype has just a few counts. The chain carries TRBV6-1 and TRBJ2-7, with TRBD1 as a possible D gene (5 bases). This CDR3 spans 13 amino acids. Trimming shortened V by 6 bases and J by 5 bases, and 14 bases separated the two germline ends. Germline V gene sequence: CDR1 MNHNS, CDR2 SASEGT. The CDR3 spells CASSSMSGNEQYF. The CDR3 DNA follows: TGTGCCAGCAGCTCAATGTCAGGGAACGAGCAGTACTTC.

Only a few counts were recorded for this clonotype. This sequence may be a read error, since a much larger clone differs from it by one base. The rearrangement joins TRBV30 to TRBJ1-2; no clear D gene. The CDR3 loop spans 13 amino acids. The germline V gene encodes CDR1 GTSNPN and CDR2 SVGIG (reference sequence). The CDR3 is CAWSRTLNYGCTF. The CDR3 DNA follows: TGTGCCTGGAGCAGGACCCTAAACTATGGCTGCACCTTC.

This clonotype was seen at least ten times. The rearrangement links TRBV20-1 to TRBJ1-1; D is ambiguous. Germline V gene lookup returns CDR1 DFQATT and CDR2 SNEGSKA (reference sequence). Trimming took off 0 bases at V and 1 base at J, with 9 bases between the two ends. This CDR3 has 14 amino acids. The CDR3 DNA is TGCAGTGCTAGAGATTGGAAGGAGAACACTGAAGCTTTCTTT. Translating it yields CSARDWKENTEAFF.

This clonotype was detected ten times or more. The chain carries TRBV28 and TRBJ2-3; D unclear. The CDR3 covers 14 residues. Germline CDR1 is MDHEN and CDR2 is SYDVKM. V lost 3 bases and J 1 base, leaving 8 bases between the germline ends. The CDR3 DNA reads as TGTGCCAGCAGTTTCCAGTTGGGCACAGATACGCAGTATTTT. It is translated as CASSFQLGTDTQYF.

This clonotype occurred many times. The chain combines TRBV6-5 with TRBJ2-1, with 10 positions matching TRBD2. The V and J ends lost 0 bases and 5 bases, in that order; junction bases with no gene match: 7. CDR1 is MNHEY and CDR2 is SVGAGI in the germline V gene. The CDR3 is 17 amino acids. CDR3 loop: CASSYSPAGGPNNEQFF. The DNA of the CDR3 is TGTGCCAGCAGTTACTCACCAGCGGGAGGGCCGAACAATGAGCAGTTCTTC.

The table lists this clonotype with many counts. The CDR3 nucleotides read TGTGCCAGCAGCAGGGACAGAAATTCACCCCTCCACTTT. Protein product: CASSRDRNSPLHF. The rearrangement links TRBV12-3 or TRBV12-4 to TRBJ1-6; 7 bases map to TRBD1. There are 13 residues in the CDR3. The J segment lost 7 bases and the V segment lost 6 bases, leaving 3 bases of the junction unmatched.

At least ten counts were recorded for this clonotype. The rearrangement uses TRBV7-3 and TRBJ2-3, with TRBD2 matching over 10 bases. The junction had 0 bases not matched to a gene; V was cut back by 2 bases and J by 4 bases. Looked up from germline, CDR1 is SGHTA and CDR2 is FQGTGA. CDR3 length: 14 amino acids. The CDR3 loop is CASSLLAGADTQYF. The CDR3 nucleotides read TGTGCCAGCAGCTTACTAGCGGGAGCAGATACGCAGTATTTT.

The CDR3, as DNA: TGCAGTGCTACGGACAGGGCCGTTGGGGCCCAGCATTTT. This sequence encodes CSATDRAVGAQHF. This chain uses TRBV20-1 with TRBJ1-5, with 8 bases fitting TRBD1. The J segment lost 11 bases and the V segment lost 4 bases, leaving 10 bases of the junction unmatched. Germline V lookup: CDR1 DFQATT, CDR2 SNEGSKA (reference sequence). CDR3 length equals 13 residues.

Many counts were recorded for this clonotype. The chain links TRBV20-1 to TRBJ2-1; D may be TRBD2 (6 bases). The CDR3 runs 14 residues. From germline, CDR1 is DFQATT and CDR2 SNEGSKA (reference sequence). The V end was cut by 3 bases, the J end by 7 bases, with 16 bases between. In DNA form, the CDR3 reads TGCAGTGCTAGCCGCGGGGCGCAGGGTAATGAGCAGTTCTTC. It encodes CSASRGAQGNEQFF.

At least ten counts were recorded for this clonotype. The chain uses TRBV5-1 and TRBJ2-7; 8 bases match TRBD2. The germline V gene encodes CDR1 SGHRS and CDR2 YFSETQ. V lost 4 bases to trimming and J lost 0 bases; unmatched junction nucleotides: 12. This CDR3 region has 17 residues. The CDR3 loop reads CASSRIGGAGNSYEQYF. CDR3 sequence (DNA): TGCGCCAGCAGCCGGATCGGGGGGGCGGGGAACTCCTACGAGCAGTACTTC.

This clonotype has a count of ten or more. The gene calls are TRBV7-6 and TRBJ2-1; D ambiguous. The germline gives CDR1 SGHVS, CDR2 FNYEAQ. Trimming stripped 5 bases from V and 0 bases from J, with 14 bases between. The CDR3 runs to 16 residues. The CDR3 nucleotides read TGTGCCAGCAGCGTGGTTCCAGGAAGCTCCTACAATGAGCAGTTCTTC. Its translation is CASSVVPGSSYNEQFF.

This clonotype came up a few times. The chain joins TRBV15 to TRBJ1-5, with 11 bases lining up with TRBD1. The CDR3 runs to 16 residues. Germline V gene lookup returns CDR1 LNHNV and CDR2 YYDKDF (reference sequence). V was pared by 4 bases and J by 9 bases, with 11 bases of the junction left unmatched. The CDR3 here is CATSTWDRGVLLPQHF. CDR3 nucleotide sequence: TGTGCCACCAGCACCTGGGACAGGGGGGTGCTATTGCCCCAGCATTTT.

The rearrangement uses TRBV19 and TRBJ2-2; tentative D call: TRBD2 (6 bases). V was trimmed by 4 bases and J by 5 bases, leaving 20 bases between them. The CDR3 is 17 residues long. Germline loops: CDR1 LNHDA, CDR2 SQIVND (reference sequence). This CDR3 is CASSTQVGPGTTGELFF. CDR3 in DNA: TGTGCCAGTAGTACCCAGGTGGGCCCGGGGACTACCGGGGAGCTGTTTTTT.

This clonotype was observed at least ten times. The rearrangement uses TRBV12-3 or TRBV12-4 and TRBJ2-7, with D tentatively TRBD1 (6 bases). The CDR3 extends over 14 amino acids. V was trimmed by 7 bases and J by 3 bases, leaving 16 bases between them. CDR3 DNA: TGTGCCAGCAAAATCGGCAGGGGAGACTACGAGCAGTACTTC. It translates to CASKIGRGDYEQYF.

This clonotype was seen a handful of times. One base away lies a much larger clone, so this may be a sequencing read error. The J gene is TRBJ1-1, the V gene TRBV6-2 or TRBV6-3; D possibly corresponds to TRBD1 (6 bases). CDR3 size: 15 residues. The germline gives CDR1 MNHEY, CDR2 SVGEGT. CDR3 sequence reads: CAGSQPGHPNTEAFF. As DNA, the CDR3 is TGTGCCGGCAGTCAACCGGGACACCCGAACACTGAAGCTTTCTTT.

The chain carries TRBV29-1 and TRBJ2-1; 9 bases are a match to TRBD2. The germline CDR1 and CDR2 sequences are SQVTM and ANQGSEA. CDR3 length equals 17 residues. J was trimmed by 9 bases and V by 5 bases; bases with no gene match: 20. DNA of the CDR3: TGCAGCGTTAGCACAAGTCTGACTAGCGGATATCACACTGAGCAGTTCTTC. Translating gives CSVSTSLTSGYHTEQFF.

The sample holds many counts of this clonotype. The chain uses TRBV12-3 or TRBV12-4 and TRBJ2-1; 8 nucleotides match TRBD2. Trimming cost V 3 bases and J 7 bases; bases outside gene matches: 11. The CDR3 contains 16 residues. The CDR3 here is CASSFGLGGGGNEQFF. The DNA for the CDR3 is TGTGCCAGCAGTTTTGGACTTGGGGGCGGGGGGAATGAGCAGTTCTTC.

The rearrangement joins TRBV12-3 or TRBV12-4 to TRBJ1-2; 12 bases are shared with TRBD1. Unmatched junction bases numbered 5, after V lost 5 bases and J lost 7 bases. CDR3 length equals 14 residues. The CDR3 loop reads CASSTGTGGSGYTF. DNA of the CDR3: TGTGCCAGCAGTACCGGGACAGGGGGCTCTGGCTACACCTTC.

This clonotype was seen many times. The gene calls are TRBV6-5 and TRBJ2-7; 7 nucleotides line up with TRBD1. This CDR3 is 18 amino acids long. Trimming removed 2 bases from V and 2 bases from J; junction bases left unmatched: 15. Per germline, CDR1 MNHEY and CDR2 SVGAGI. CDR3 nucleotide sequence: TGTGCCAGCAGTTACGAAGGCAAAACCGGGACAGATACCTACGAGCAGTACTTC. Translation: CASSYEGKTGTDTYEQYF.

This clonotype appeared many times. CDR3 in DNA: TGTGCCATCAGTGAGTCGCGGTCTAGCGGCACAGATACGCAGTATTTT. Its protein is CAISESRSSGTDTQYF. The rearrangement links TRBV10-3 to TRBJ2-3; D perhaps matches TRBD2 (6 bases). V shed 0 bases and J shed 1 base, with 11 bases lying between them. CDR3 length: 16 residues. Germline V gene lookup returns CDR1 ENHRY and CDR2 SYGVKD.

This clonotype was seen ten or more times. The rearrangement uses TRBV7-9 and TRBJ2-5; D unclear. Trimming removed 5 bases at V and 4 bases at J, with 14 bases between. Germline-derived CDR1 and CDR2 are SEHNR and FQNEAQ (reference sequence). CDR3 length: 14 residues. The CDR3 nucleotides read TGTGCCAGCAGCCCCGTCAGCATGCGAGAGACCCAGTACTTC. Its translation: CASSPVSMRETQYF.

This rearrangement joins TRBV7-6 to TRBJ2-7, with TRBD2 matching 11 bases. Per germline, CDR1 SGHVS and CDR2 FNYEAQ. Germline trimming cut 5 bases from V and 0 bases from J; bases unmatched to any gene: 9. This CDR3 is 17 amino acids long. CDR3 sequence (DNA): TGTGCCAGCAGCCCCCGGGGACTAGCGGAGCCCTCCTACGAGCAGTACTTC. This translates into CASSPRGLAEPSYEQYF.

This clonotype was found many times. The chain links TRBV15 to TRBJ2-5; D gene unclear. The CDR3 has 14 residues. V dropped 0 bases and J dropped 1 base, with 6 bases sitting between them. Germline V gene data show CDR1 as LNHNV and CDR2 as YYDKDF (reference sequence). CDR3 coding DNA: TGTGCCACCAGCAGAGATCGAGGCCAAGAGACCCAGTACTTC. It translates to CATSRDRGQETQYF.